This is a list of T cell receptor beta chains from one sample in a study of cytomegalovirus exposure and HLA in healthy donors. TCRdb's copy holds only in-frame clones and misses some; the assay was immunoSEQ multiplex PCR. The top ten hold 6% to 7.5% of the sample, which has around 90,000 clones, 85% seen once. The sequenced sample was PBMCs. The receptor source for this set is a man between 35 and 55 years old in good health and CMV-seropositive. Both conserved end residues are part of each CDR3. Fields, in order: V gene, CDR3 protein.

>TRBV19
CASSIGAGYTDTQYF
>TRBV11-2
CASSLAGLAGGGNEQFF
>TRBV7-9
CSSSSTAGDYGYTF
>TRBV14
CASSQGTGFWYEQYF
>TRBV7-2
CASSPPSTGSAGEQYF
>TRBV18
CASSPGVTDTQYF
>TRBV7-3
CASSAFSTDTQYF
>TRBV6-5
CASSIQGAAGNTIYF
>TRBV5-1
CASSLRRGDSGNTIYF
>TRBV19
CASSSHGAQPQHF
>TRBV4-1
CASSHDQETQYF
>TRBV29-1
CSVGGGRGADEQYF
>TRBV2
CASRLAGGGADTQYF
>TRBV29-1
CSASSQGTTYEQYF
>TRBV5-8
CASSRTRTDTQYF
>TRBV6-5
CASRPTSTYEQYF
>TRBV5-1
CASSRPAGGDTQYF
>TRBV9
CASSHETSGRAQNEQFF
>TRBV19
CASSNRQGGNTEAFF
>TRBV5-1
CASSPGGVDGYTF
>TRBV29-1
CSVPGTRYEQYF
>TRBV7-3
CASSLTRGVNTGELFF
>TRBV10-1
CASMRSDTGELFF
>TRBV2
CARTRVAGGPGDTQYF
>TRBV6-1
CATWDRGNSPLHF
>TRBV7-2
CASRQTSGRSYNEQFF
>TRBV5-4
CASSLGRAEAFF
>TRBV11-3
CASSFRGGLYNEQFF
>TRBV7-6
CASSSGTSGRITLYEQYF
>TRBV14
CASSQDRGAGTEAFF
>TRBV5-4
CASSLTGDNQPQHF
>TRBV23-1
CASSRDRVGNQPQHF
>TRBV7-2
CASSFSPGGNTGELFF
>TRBV7-6
CASSLERGRTSGNTIYF
>TRBV5-6
CASSFGTDYSYEQYF
>TRBV7-2
CASSAIGQGQGKLFF
>TRBV6-6
CASGTGMNTEAFF
>TRBV28
CASSLAGADEQYF
>TRBV5-1
CASRATGGEGNTEAFF
>TRBV19
CASRQTGSLYGYTF
>TRBV11-3
CASSLPRSSGGGRYTQYF
>TRBV30
CAWGSGGYTF
>TRBV6-5
CASSRGTTPYNEQFF
>TRBV10-1
CARSGLAGGNEQFF
>TRBV5-1
CASSLVAGGGQSYEQYF
>TRBV10-2
CATLSGHSSYNEQFF
>TRBV30
CAWSVWGGLAGNTIYF
>TRBV5-1
CASSLGTGQGSPLHF
>TRBV11-3
CASSLLRNLEQYF
>TRBV6-4
CASSDQGRDTQYF
>TRBV2
CASSEALGGLRETQYF
>TRBV5-6
CASATDPGKGNTIYF
>TRBV20-1
CSAAGPGELFF